This T cell receptor beta chain is from a study of T cells in women clearing cervical HPV infection. As to this clone: Coverage ceases 3 residues before the CDR3 finishes, and the germline J gene fills in the end.

Sequencing used immunoSEQ multiplex PCR; TCRdb keeps in-frame clones, though not all of them. The table for this sample gives 20,000 to 25,000 clones. V trimming: 4 bases; J trimming: 9 bases; junction bases outside the gene matches: 5. The CDR3 runs to 13 residues. Germline V gene lookup returns CDR1 MNHNS and CDR2 SASEGT. The origin of this receptor is a woman aged 18-70 years with a cervical HPV16 infection that either progressed to CIN3+ or cleared (not recorded which). The J gene is TRBJ2-1, the V gene TRBV6-1; the match to TRBD1 covers 8 bases. Input material: blood buffy coat. CDR3 in amino acids: CASSAQTGGEQFF. The sequenced CDR3 bases are TGTGCCAGCAGTGCCCAAACAGGGGGTGAG.